This T cell receptor (beta chain) is from a study of T cell responses to AZD1222 COVID-19 vaccine. General study points: Dominant CD4 TCR responses targeted spike regions 160-218 and 743-854.

Using immunoSEQ multiplex PCR, the repertoire was profiled, and TCRdb retains in-frame clones only, with some absent. The sample gives about 150,000 clones, over 85% of which show up once; about 20% is in the top ten. This CDR3 contains 14 residues. V lost 4 bases and J lost 7, with 15 bases in between. Germline CDR1 reads SGHDT; CDR2 reads YYEEEE. Concerning this clone itself: Its antigen is as yet unknown.

The TCR comes from an adult in good health. The chain is built from TRBV5-6 and TRBJ1-3; tentatively, D is TRBD1 (5 bases). The material was peripheral blood, obtained on day 0 of AZD1222 vaccination. The CDR3 sequence is CASSRGVSGNTIYF. The DNA for the CDR3 is TGTGCCAGCAGCAGAGGGGTCTCGGGGAACACCATATATTTT. Full variable domain (rest looked up from reference TRBV5-6 and TRBJ1-3): DAGVTQSPTHLIKTRGQQVTLRCSPKSGHDTVSWYQQALGQGPQFIFQYYEEEERQRGNFPDRFSGHQFPNYSSELNVNALLLGDSALYLCASSRGVSGNTIYFGEGSWLTVV.